The rows below give T cell receptor beta chains drawn from one sample of a study of pediatric ulcerative colitis. Clones were read by immunoSEQ multiplex PCR, and TCRdb kept only the in-frame ones, dropping some. The data hold over 35,000 clones, with over 80% observed a single time. Sequences were obtained from blood. The source of these receptors is a girl aged 10 to 17 with moderate ulcerative colitis. Each CDR3 is given with its conserved first and last residue. A D gene is named only where the DNA matches it firmly. Some rows have no size entry. The others give once, few or many, or a class for an expanded clone.

CDR3nt: TGCAGCGTTGATTCGGACACCACCTACGAGCAGTACTTC; CDR3aa: CSVDSDTTYEQYF; d_gene: -; j_gene: TRBJ2-7; abundance: -; v_gene: TRBV29-1
CDR3nt: TGTGCCAGCAGCTTAGGGCCCAGGGACGAGCAGTACTTC; CDR3aa: CASSLGPRDEQYF; d_gene: -; j_gene: TRBJ2-7; abundance: -; v_gene: TRBV11-3
CDR3nt: TGTGCCATCAGCCTCCGGGCGGGAGACACTGAAGCTTTCTTT; CDR3aa: CAISLRAGDTEAFF; d_gene: -; j_gene: TRBJ1-1; abundance: -; v_gene: TRBV10-3
CDR3nt: TGTGCCAGCTCACCTACGGACAGAGCTAACTATGGCTACACCTTC; CDR3aa: CASSPTDRANYGYTF; d_gene: -; j_gene: TRBJ1-2; abundance: -; v_gene: TRBV18
CDR3nt: TGTGCCAGCAGTTTCGTCCGCAGCTCCATGCAGCCCCAGCATTTT; CDR3aa: CASSFVRSSMQPQHF; d_gene: -; j_gene: TRBJ1-5; abundance: once; v_gene: TRBV28
CDR3nt: TGTGCCAGCACGGGACTAGCGGGTTACGAGCAGTACTTC; CDR3aa: CASTGLAGYEQYF; d_gene: TRBD2; j_gene: TRBJ2-7; abundance: -; v_gene: TRBV7-2
CDR3nt: TGTGCCAGCAGCTTGATCGGCGCGCAGGGCGCTTGGGAAAAACTGTTTTTT; CDR3aa: CASSLIGAQGAWEKLFF; d_gene: -; j_gene: TRBJ1-4; abundance: once; v_gene: TRBV5-5
CDR3nt: TGCGCCAGCAGCCACGAACCGGGACAGGGGGCCCCAGATACGCAGTATTTT; CDR3aa: CASSHEPGQGAPDTQYF; d_gene: TRBD1; j_gene: TRBJ2-3; abundance: -; v_gene: TRBV4-1
CDR3nt: TGTGCCAGCAGCACCGGACAGGGCCGGGCTAACTATGGCTACACCTTC; CDR3aa: CASSTGQGRANYGYTF; d_gene: TRBD1; j_gene: TRBJ1-2; abundance: -; v_gene: TRBV7-9
CDR3nt: TGTGCCAGCAGTTTATGGGCCCTTCAGCATTTT; CDR3aa: CASSLWALQHF; d_gene: -; j_gene: TRBJ1-5; abundance: few; v_gene: TRBV28
CDR3nt: TGTGCCAGTAGCACTCGGGACATCGCCTACGAGCAGTACTTC; CDR3aa: CASSTRDIAYEQYF; d_gene: -; j_gene: TRBJ2-7; abundance: -; v_gene: TRBV19
CDR3nt: TGTGCCAGCAGTTATTCACCGGGACCCCGGGGAGAGCAGTACTTC; CDR3aa: CASSYSPGPRGEQYF; d_gene: -; j_gene: TRBJ2-7; abundance: -; v_gene: TRBV6-6
CDR3nt: TGCGCCAGCAGCCAGGGAGGACAGGGTGGTGAGCAGTTCTTC; CDR3aa: CASSQGGQGGEQFF; d_gene: TRBD1; j_gene: TRBJ2-1; abundance: -; v_gene: TRBV4-1
CDR3nt: TGTGCCAGTATTAGGGGGACAGGGAGCACCGGGGAGCTGTTTTTT; CDR3aa: CASIRGTGSTGELFF; d_gene: TRBD1; j_gene: TRBJ2-2; abundance: -; v_gene: TRBV19
CDR3nt: TGCGCCAGCAGCCAAGAGTTCCCGGGCCCAGAGACCCAGTACTTC; CDR3aa: CASSQEFPGPETQYF; d_gene: -; j_gene: TRBJ2-5; abundance: -; v_gene: TRBV4-1
CDR3nt: TGTGCCAGCAGCTTGGCCGGACTGAAGTCCTACGAGCAGTACTTC; CDR3aa: CASSLAGLKSYEQYF; d_gene: -; j_gene: TRBJ2-7; abundance: -; v_gene: TRBV5-4
CDR3nt: TGTGCCAGCAGTTCCCCGACGGATACTATGAACACTGAAGCTTTCTTT; CDR3aa: CASSSPTDTMNTEAFF; d_gene: -; j_gene: TRBJ1-1; abundance: once; v_gene: TRBV25-1
CDR3nt: TGTGCCAGCAGCTTAGTAACAGCCACTGAAGCTTTCTTT; CDR3aa: CASSLVTATEAFF; d_gene: -; j_gene: TRBJ1-1; abundance: -; v_gene: TRBV7-2
CDR3nt: TGTGCCAGCAGCTTAGGTTCCCTAGCGGTCGAGACCCAGTACTTC; CDR3aa: CASSLGSLAVETQYF; d_gene: TRBD2; j_gene: TRBJ2-5; abundance: -; v_gene: TRBV7-9
CDR3nt: TGCGCCAGCAGCGGAGCGAGGGTAGGGGGGAACACTGAAGCTTTCTTT; CDR3aa: CASSGARVGGNTEAFF; d_gene: -; j_gene: TRBJ1-1; abundance: -; v_gene: TRBV4-1
CDR3nt: TGTGCCAGCAGTTACTCGCTGCACTACGAGCAGTACTTC; CDR3aa: CASSYSLHYEQYF; d_gene: -; j_gene: TRBJ2-7; abundance: -; v_gene: TRBV6-6
CDR3nt: TGTGCCAGCAGTGCGACGCAAATGCACACCGGGGAGCTGTTTTTT; CDR3aa: CASSATQMHTGELFF; d_gene: -; j_gene: TRBJ2-2; abundance: few; v_gene: TRBV2
CDR3nt: TGTGCCAGCAGCCATAATCCATACGAGCAGTACTTC; CDR3aa: CASSHNPYEQYF; d_gene: -; j_gene: TRBJ2-7; abundance: -; v_gene: TRBV6-5
CDR3nt: TGTGCCAGCAGTGGAAACCCGTTGACAGGGGACCCCTACGAGCAGTACTTC; CDR3aa: CASSGNPLTGDPYEQYF; d_gene: TRBD1; j_gene: TRBJ2-7; abundance: -; v_gene: TRBV2
CDR3nt: TGCGCCAGCAGCAAGCAAAGGGCAGGGGGTATAGGTCAGCCCCAGCATTTT; CDR3aa: CASSKQRAGGIGQPQHF; d_gene: TRBD1; j_gene: TRBJ1-5; abundance: -; v_gene: TRBV10-2
CDR3nt: TGTGCCAGCAGAGAACAGGGGGCAGGCTATGGCTACACCTTC; CDR3aa: CASREQGAGYGYTF; d_gene: TRBD1; j_gene: TRBJ1-2; abundance: few; v_gene: TRBV2
CDR3nt: TGTGCCAGCAGCCTTGGTAGCGGGAGGGTTGAGACCCAGTACTTC; CDR3aa: CASSLGSGRVETQYF; d_gene: TRBD2; j_gene: TRBJ2-5; abundance: medium-sized; v_gene: TRBV11-2
CDR3nt: TGTGCCAGCAGTCCAGGGGTGCAGACCCAGTACTTC; CDR3aa: CASSPGVQTQYF; d_gene: -; j_gene: TRBJ2-5; abundance: few; v_gene: TRBV7-2
CDR3nt: TGTGCCAGCAGCTTAGTTTGGGGGAACCTCTACAATGAGCAGTTCTTC; CDR3aa: CASSLVWGNLYNEQFF; d_gene: -; j_gene: TRBJ2-1; abundance: -; v_gene: TRBV7-2
CDR3nt: TGTGCCTGGAGGGACGGACCCCTGGGCTACACCTTC; CDR3aa: CAWRDGPLGYTF; d_gene: -; j_gene: TRBJ1-2; abundance: -; v_gene: TRBV30
CDR3nt: TGCGCCAGCAGCCAAGTTGGACAGTCGTTAGCTAACTATGGCTACACCTTC; CDR3aa: CASSQVGQSLANYGYTF; d_gene: -; j_gene: TRBJ1-2; abundance: -; v_gene: TRBV4-1
CDR3nt: TGTGCCAGTAGTCCGACAGCTCTCGGGGGCTACACCTTC; CDR3aa: CASSPTALGGYTF; d_gene: -; j_gene: TRBJ1-2; abundance: few; v_gene: TRBV19
CDR3nt: TGTGCCAGCACCCTTAGAGTTAGCGGGGGAGGGATAGATACGCAGTATTTT; CDR3aa: CASTLRVSGGGIDTQYF; d_gene: TRBD2; j_gene: TRBJ2-3; abundance: -; v_gene: TRBV7-2
CDR3nt: TGTGCCAGCTCACGCTACGGGACTGGTACCTACGAGCAGTACTTC; CDR3aa: CASSRYGTGTYEQYF; d_gene: -; j_gene: TRBJ2-7; abundance: -; v_gene: TRBV18
CDR3nt: TGTGCCAGCAGGGACGGGTACAATCAGCCCCAGCATTTT; CDR3aa: CASRDGYNQPQHF; d_gene: -; j_gene: TRBJ1-5; abundance: few; v_gene: TRBV28
CDR3nt: TGTGCCAGCAGCCCGTTGATAGGGACAGTCGGAAACATTCAGTACTTC; CDR3aa: CASSPLIGTVGNIQYF; d_gene: TRBD1; j_gene: TRBJ2-4; abundance: -; v_gene: TRBV4-2
CDR3nt: TGCGCCAGCACCTGGACAGTGAACACTGAAGCTTTCTTT; CDR3aa: CASTWTVNTEAFF; d_gene: -; j_gene: TRBJ1-1; abundance: -; v_gene: TRBV10-2